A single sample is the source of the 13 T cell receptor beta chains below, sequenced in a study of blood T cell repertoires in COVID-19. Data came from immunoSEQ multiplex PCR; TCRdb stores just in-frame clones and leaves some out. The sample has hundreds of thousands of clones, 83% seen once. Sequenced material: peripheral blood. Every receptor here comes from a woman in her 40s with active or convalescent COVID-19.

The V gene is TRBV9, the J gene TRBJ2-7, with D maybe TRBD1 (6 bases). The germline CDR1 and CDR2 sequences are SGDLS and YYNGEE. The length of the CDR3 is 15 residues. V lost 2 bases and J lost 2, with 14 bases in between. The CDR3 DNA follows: TGTGCCAGCAGCGTGTATGGGGGCGGCCCCTACGAGCAGTACTTC. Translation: CASSVYGGGPYEQYF.

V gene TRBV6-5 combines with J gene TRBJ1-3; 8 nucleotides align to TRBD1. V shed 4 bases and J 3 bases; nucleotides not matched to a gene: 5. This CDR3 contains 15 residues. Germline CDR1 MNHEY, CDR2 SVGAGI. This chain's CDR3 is CASSSPGQGGNTIYF. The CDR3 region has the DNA TGTGCCAGCAGTTCCCCTGGACAGGGTGGAAACACCATATATTTT.

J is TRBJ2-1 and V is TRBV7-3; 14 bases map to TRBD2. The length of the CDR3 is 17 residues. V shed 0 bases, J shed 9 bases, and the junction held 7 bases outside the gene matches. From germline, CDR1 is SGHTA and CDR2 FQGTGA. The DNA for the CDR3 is TGTGCCAGCAGCTTAACATCGGGACTAGCGGGAGAGAGTGAGCAGTTCTTC. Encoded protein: CASSLTSGLAGESEQFF.

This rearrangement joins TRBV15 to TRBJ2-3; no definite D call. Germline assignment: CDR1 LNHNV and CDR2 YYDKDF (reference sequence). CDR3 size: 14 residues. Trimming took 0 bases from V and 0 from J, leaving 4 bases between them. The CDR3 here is CATSRETSTDTQYF. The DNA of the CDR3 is TGTGCCACCAGCAGAGAGACTAGCACAGATACGCAGTATTTT.

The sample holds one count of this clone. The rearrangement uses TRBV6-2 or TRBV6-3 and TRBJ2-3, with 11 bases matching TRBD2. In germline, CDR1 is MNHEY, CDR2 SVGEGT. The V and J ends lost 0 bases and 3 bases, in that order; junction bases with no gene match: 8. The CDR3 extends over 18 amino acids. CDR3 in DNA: TGTGCCAGCAGTTACTCGATAGCGGGGGGGCCTGGAACAGATACGCAGTATTTT. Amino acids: CASSYSIAGGPGTDTQYF.

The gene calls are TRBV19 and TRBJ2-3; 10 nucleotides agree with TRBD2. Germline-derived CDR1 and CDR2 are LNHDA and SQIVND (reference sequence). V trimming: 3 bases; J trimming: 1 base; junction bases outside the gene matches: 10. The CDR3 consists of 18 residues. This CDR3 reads CASSIGLAGEAGTDTQYF. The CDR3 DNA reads TGTGCCAGTAGTATTGGGCTAGCGGGAGAAGCGGGCACAGATACGCAGTATTTT.

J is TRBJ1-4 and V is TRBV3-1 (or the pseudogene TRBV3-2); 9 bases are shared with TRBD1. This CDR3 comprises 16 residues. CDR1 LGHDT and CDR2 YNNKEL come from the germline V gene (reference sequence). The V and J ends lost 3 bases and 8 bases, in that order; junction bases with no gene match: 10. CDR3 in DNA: TGTGCCAGCAGCCAGGATTCCGGGACAGGGAACGAAAAACTGTTTTTT. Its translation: CASSQDSGTGNEKLFF.

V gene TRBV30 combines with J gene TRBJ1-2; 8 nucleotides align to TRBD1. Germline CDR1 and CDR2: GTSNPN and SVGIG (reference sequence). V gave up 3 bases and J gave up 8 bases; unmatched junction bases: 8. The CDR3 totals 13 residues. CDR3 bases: TGTGCCTGGAGACGTACCAGGGGGCTCGGCTACACCTTC. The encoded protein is CAWRRTRGLGYTF.

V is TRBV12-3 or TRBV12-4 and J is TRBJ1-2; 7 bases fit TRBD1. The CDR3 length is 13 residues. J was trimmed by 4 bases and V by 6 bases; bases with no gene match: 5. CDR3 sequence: CASSPDRAYGYTF. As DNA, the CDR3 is TGTGCCAGCAGCCCCGACAGGGCCTATGGCTACACCTTC.

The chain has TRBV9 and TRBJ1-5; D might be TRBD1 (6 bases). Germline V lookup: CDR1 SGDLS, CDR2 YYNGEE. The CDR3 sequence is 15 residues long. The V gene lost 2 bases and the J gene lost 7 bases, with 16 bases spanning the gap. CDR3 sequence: CASSVFGGAGQPQHF. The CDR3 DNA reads TGTGCCAGCAGCGTCTTTGGGGGGGCTGGACAGCCCCAGCATTTT.

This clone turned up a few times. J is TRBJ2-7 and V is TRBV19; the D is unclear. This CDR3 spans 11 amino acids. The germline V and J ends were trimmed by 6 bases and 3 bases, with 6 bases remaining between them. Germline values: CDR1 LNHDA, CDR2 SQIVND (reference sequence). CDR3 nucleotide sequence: TGTGCCAGTAGAAACGGCTACGAGCAGTACTTC. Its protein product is CASRNGYEQYF. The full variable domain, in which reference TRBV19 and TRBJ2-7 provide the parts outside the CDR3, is DGGITQSPKYLFRKEGQNVTLSCEQNLNHDAMYWYRQDPGQGLRLIYYSQIVNDFQKGDIAEGYSVSREKKESFPLTVTSAQKNPTAFYLCASRNGYEQYFGPGTRLTVT.

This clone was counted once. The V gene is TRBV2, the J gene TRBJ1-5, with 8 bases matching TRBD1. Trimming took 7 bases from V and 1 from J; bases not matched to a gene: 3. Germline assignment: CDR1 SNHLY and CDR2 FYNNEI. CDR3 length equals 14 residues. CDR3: CASTGGRSNQPQHF. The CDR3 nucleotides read TGTGCCAGCACAGGGGGCAGAAGCAATCAGCCCCAGCATTTT.

DNA of the CDR3: TGTGCCAGCAGCAAGAGTAAGGACAGGGCTGTCCCTGACTATGGCTACACCTTC. The encoded protein is CASSKSKDRAVPDYGYTF. V usage is TRBV21-1 and J usage is TRBJ1-2; whether TRBD1, the table's D call, matches the DNA was not checked. TRBV21-1 is flagged as a pseudogene. The CDR3 has 18 residues.